This TCR beta chain is drawn from a study of shared clonotypes between healthy human individuals. Bulk PBMC genomic DNA spanned ten immunoSEQ deep plates. Some clones are missing from TCRdb's copy, which holds only in-frame ones; the method was immunoSEQ multiplex PCR. The profile shows 450,000 to 650,000 clones, around 81% of them singletons. The trim removed 2 bases at V and 6 bases at J, leaving 9 bases unmatched. The CDR3 runs to 15 residues. CDR1 is SGDLS, CDR2 YYNGEE, per germline. Sample: PBMCs. The V call is TRBV9, the J call TRBJ2-3; 7 nucleotides agree with TRBD1. The receptor comes from a woman aged 35 to 49 in good health. Some clones in this sample may be carry-over from other donors' samples. CDR3 DNA sequence: TGTGCCAGCAGCGTCGAGGGGGCTAGGGGTGATACGCAGTATTTT. Its protein is CASSVEGARGDTQYF.